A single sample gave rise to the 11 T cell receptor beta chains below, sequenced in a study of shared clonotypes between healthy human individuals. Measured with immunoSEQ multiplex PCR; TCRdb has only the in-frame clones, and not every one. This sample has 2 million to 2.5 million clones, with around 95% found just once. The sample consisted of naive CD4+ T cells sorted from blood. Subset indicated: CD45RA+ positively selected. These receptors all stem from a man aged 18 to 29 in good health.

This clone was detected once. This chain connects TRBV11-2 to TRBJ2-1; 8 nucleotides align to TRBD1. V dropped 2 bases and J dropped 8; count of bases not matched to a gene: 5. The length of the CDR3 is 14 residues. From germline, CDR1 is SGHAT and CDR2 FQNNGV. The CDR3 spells CASSLQGALHEQFF. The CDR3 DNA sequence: TGTGCCAGCAGCTTACAGGGGGCGTTGCATGAGCAGTTCTTC. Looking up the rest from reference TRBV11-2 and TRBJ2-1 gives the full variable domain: EAGVAQSPRYKIIEKRQSVAFWCNPISGHATLYWYQQILGQGPKLLIQFQNNGVVDDSQLPKDRFSAERLKGVDSTLKIQPAKLEDSAVYLCASSLQGALHEQFFGPGTRLTVL.

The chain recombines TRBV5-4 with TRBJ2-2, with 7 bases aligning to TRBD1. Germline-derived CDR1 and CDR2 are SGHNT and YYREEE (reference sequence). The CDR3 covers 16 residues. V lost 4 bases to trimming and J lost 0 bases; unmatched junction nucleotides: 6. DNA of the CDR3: TGTGCCAGCAGCCCCACAGGGGTGGCGAACACCGGGGAGCTGTTTTTT. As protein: CASSPTGVANTGELFF.

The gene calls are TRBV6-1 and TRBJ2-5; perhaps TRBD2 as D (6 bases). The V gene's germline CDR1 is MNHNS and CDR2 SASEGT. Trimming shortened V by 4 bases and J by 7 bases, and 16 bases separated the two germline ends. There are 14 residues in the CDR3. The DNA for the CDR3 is TGTGCCAGCAGTGTGCGGGACGTCATGCGGACCCAGTACTTC. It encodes CASSVRDVMRTQYF.

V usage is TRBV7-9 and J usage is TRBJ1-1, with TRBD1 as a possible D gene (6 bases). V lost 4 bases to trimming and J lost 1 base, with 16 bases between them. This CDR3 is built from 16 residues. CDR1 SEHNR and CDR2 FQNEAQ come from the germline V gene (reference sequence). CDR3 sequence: CASSSWLTGSNTEAFF. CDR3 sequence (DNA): TGTGCCAGCAGCTCTTGGCTGACAGGATCGAACACTGAAGCTTTCTTT.

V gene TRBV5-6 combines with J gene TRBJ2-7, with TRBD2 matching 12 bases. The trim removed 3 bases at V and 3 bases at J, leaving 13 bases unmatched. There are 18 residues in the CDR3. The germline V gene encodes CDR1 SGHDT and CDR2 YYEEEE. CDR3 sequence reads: CASSYRTSGTGYGYEQYF. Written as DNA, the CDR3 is TGTGCCAGCAGCTACCGGACTAGCGGGACGGGGTACGGCTACGAGCAGTACTTC.

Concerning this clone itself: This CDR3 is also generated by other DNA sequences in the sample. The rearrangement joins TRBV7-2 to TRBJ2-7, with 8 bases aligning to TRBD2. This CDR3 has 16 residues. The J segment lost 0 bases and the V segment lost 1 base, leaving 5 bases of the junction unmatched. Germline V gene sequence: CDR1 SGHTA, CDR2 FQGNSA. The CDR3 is CASSLVLAGSSYEQYF. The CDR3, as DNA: TGTGCCAGCAGCTTAGTTTTAGCGGGGAGCTCCTACGAGCAGTACTTC.

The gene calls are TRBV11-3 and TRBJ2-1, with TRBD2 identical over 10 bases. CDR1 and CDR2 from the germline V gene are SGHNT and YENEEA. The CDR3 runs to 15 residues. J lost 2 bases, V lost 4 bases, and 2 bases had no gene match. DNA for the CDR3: TGTGCCAGCAGCTATACTAGCGGGGCCTACAATGAGCAGTTCTTC. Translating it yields CASSYTSGAYNEQFF.

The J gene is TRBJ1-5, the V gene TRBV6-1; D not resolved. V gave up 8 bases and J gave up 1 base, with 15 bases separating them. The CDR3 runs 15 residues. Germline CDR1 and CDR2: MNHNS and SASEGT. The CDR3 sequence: CASERAVLSNQPQHF. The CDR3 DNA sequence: TGTGCCAGCGAAAGGGCGGTACTCAGCAATCAGCCCCAGCATTTT.

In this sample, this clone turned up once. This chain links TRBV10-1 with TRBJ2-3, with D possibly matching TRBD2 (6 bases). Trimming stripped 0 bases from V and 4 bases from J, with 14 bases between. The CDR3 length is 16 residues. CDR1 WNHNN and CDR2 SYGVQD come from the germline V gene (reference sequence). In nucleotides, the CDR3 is TGCGCCAGCAGTGAGTCAAAGACGGGAGCTGCAGATACGCAGTATTTT. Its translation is CASSESKTGAADTQYF.

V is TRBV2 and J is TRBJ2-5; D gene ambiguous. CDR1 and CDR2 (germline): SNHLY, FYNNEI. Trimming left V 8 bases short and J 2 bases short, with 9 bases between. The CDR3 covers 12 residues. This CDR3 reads CASCRKQETQYF. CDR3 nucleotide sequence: TGTGCCAGCTGCCGGAAGCAAGAGACCCAGTACTTC.

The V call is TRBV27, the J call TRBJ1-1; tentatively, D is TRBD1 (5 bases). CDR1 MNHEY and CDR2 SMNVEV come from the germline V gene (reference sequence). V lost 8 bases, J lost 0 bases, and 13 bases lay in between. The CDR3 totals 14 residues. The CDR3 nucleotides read TGTGCCAGCCATAGGGACGGTATGAACACTGAAGCTTTCTTT. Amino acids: CASHRDGMNTEAFF.